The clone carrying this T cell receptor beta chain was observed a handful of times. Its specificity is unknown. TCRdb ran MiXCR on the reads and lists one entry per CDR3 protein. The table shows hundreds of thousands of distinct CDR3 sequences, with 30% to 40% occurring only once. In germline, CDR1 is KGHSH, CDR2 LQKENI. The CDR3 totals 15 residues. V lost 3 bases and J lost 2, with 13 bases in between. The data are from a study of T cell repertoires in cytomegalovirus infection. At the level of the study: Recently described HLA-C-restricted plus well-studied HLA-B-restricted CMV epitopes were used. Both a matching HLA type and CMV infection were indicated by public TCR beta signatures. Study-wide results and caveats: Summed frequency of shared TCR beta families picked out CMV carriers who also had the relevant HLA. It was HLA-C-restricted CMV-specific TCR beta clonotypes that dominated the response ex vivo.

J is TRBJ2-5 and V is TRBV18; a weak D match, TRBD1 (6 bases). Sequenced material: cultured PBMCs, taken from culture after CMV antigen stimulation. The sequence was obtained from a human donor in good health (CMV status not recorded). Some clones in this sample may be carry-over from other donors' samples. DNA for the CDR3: TGTGCCAGCTCACCTCCGGGACACTTGCAAGAGACCCAGTACTTC. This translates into CASSPPGHLQETQYF.